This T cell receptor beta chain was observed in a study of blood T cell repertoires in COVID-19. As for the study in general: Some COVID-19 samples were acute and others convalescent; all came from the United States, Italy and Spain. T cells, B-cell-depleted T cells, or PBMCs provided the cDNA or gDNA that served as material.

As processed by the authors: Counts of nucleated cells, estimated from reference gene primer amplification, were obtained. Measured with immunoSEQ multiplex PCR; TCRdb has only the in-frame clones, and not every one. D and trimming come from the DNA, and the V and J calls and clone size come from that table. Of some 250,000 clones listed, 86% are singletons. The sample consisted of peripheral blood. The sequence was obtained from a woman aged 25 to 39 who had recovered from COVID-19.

The CDR3 sequence is CASSDRGQFNQPQHF. The CDR3 nucleotides are TGTGCCAGCAGTGATAGGGGACAGTTTAATCAGCCCCAGCATTTT. This rearrangement joins TRBV2 to TRBJ1-5, with 7 bases aligning to TRBD1. The CDR3 consists of 15 residues. V dropped 3 bases and J dropped 4; count of bases not matched to a gene: 6. In germline, CDR1 is SNHLY, CDR2 FYNNEI.